This TCR beta chain was identified during a study of blood T cell repertoires in COVID-19. Study details: Acute and convalescent COVID-19 samples came from the United States, Italy and Spain. The cDNA or gDNA used as material had been derived from T cells, B-cell-depleted T cells, or PBMCs.

Source study methods: Nucleated cell number was recorded as an estimate derived from reference gene primer amplification. The data were produced by immunoSEQ multiplex PCR, yet TCRdb's version contains in-frame clones alone and is incomplete. V, J and clone size are those of that table, while D and trimming were read from the DNA. The sample lists 15,000 to 20,000 clones, about 88% occurring once. V was trimmed by 7 bases and J by 4 bases, leaving 13 bases between them. The germline V gene has CDR1 SQVTM and CDR2 ANQGSEA. The CDR3 has 12 amino acids. The clonotype originates from a man aged 60 to 69 with active COVID-19. Sequencing was done on a sample of peripheral blood. This chain joins TRBV29-1 and TRBJ1-2, with D uncertain. CDR3: CSGGRETYGYTF. The CDR3 coding sequence is TGCAGCGGCGGACGGGAAACCTATGGCTACACCTTC. The entire variable domain, with the rest obtained from reference TRBV29-1 and TRBJ1-2, is as follows: SAVISQKPSRDICQRGTSLTIQCQVDSQVTMMFWYRQQPGQSLTLIATANQGSEATYESGFVIDKFPISRPNLTFSTLTVSNMSPEDSSIYLCSGGRETYGYTFGSGTRLTVV.